This TCR beta chain was recorded in a study of blood T cell repertoires in COVID-19. Background on the study: PBMCs, B-cell-depleted T cells, or T cells were the source of the cDNA or gDNA that made up the material.

CDR3 length: 18 amino acids. V gave up 8 bases and J gave up 0 bases; unmatched junction bases: 9. CDR1 is MDHEN and CDR2 is SYDVKM in the germline V gene. Original processing methods: Estimation of nucleated cell counts relied on the amplification of reference gene primers. Measured with immunoSEQ multiplex PCR; TCRdb has only the in-frame clones, and not every one. For V, J and clone size, that table is used; D and trimming come from the DNA. Of a few hundred thousand clones listed, around 85% are singletons. The sequenced material came from peripheral blood. The V call is TRBV28, the J call TRBJ2-2, with 13 nucleotides matching TRBD2. The receptor was derived from a woman aged 18-35 years with acute or convalescent COVID-19. This chain's CDR3 is CASVNPGLAGTNTGELFF. CDR3 coding DNA: TGTGCCAGCGTCAATCCGGGACTAGCGGGAACGAACACCGGGGAGCTGTTTTTT.